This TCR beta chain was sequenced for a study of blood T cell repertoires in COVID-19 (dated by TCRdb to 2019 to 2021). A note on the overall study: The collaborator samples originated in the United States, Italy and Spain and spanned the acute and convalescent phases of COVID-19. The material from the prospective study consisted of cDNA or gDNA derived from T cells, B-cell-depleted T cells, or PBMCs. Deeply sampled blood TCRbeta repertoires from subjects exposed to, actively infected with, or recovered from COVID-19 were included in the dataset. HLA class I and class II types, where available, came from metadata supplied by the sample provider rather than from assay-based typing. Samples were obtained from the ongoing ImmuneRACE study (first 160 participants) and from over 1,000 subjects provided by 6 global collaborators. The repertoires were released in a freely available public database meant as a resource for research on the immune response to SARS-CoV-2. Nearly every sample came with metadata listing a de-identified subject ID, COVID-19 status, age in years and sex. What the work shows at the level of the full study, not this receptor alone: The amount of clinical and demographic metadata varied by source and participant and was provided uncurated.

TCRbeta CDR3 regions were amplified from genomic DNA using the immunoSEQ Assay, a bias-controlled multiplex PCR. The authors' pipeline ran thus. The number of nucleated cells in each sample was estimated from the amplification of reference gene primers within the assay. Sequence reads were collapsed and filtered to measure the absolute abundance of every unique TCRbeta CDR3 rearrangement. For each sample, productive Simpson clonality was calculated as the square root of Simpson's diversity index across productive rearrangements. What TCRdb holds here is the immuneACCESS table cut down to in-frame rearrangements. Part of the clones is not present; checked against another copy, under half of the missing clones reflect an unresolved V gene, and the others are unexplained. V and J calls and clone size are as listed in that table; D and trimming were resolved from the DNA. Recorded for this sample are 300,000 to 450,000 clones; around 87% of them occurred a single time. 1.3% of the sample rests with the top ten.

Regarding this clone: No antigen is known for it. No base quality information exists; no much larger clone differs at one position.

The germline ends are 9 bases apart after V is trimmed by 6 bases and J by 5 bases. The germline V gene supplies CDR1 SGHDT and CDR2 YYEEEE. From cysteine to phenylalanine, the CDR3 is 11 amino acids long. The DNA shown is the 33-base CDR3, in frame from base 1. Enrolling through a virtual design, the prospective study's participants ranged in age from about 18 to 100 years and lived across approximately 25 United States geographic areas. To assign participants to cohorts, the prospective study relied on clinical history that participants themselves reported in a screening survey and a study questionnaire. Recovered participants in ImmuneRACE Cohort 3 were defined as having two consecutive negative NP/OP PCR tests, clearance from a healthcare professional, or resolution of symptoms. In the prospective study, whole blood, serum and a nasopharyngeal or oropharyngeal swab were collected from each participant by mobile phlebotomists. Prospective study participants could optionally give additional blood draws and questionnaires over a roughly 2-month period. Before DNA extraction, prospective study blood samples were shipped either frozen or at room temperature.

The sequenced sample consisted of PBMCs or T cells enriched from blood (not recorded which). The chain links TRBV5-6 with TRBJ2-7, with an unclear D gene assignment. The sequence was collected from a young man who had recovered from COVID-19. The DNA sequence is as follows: TGTGCCAGCAACAGCTTGGACGAGCAGTACTTC. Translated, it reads CASNSLDEQYF. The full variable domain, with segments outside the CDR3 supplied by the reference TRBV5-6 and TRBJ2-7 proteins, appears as DAGVTQSPTHLIKTRGQQVTLRCSPKSGHDTVSWYQQALGQGPQFIFQYYEEEERQRGNFPDRFSGHQFPNYSSELNVNALLLGDSALYLCASNSLDEQYFGPGTRLTVT.